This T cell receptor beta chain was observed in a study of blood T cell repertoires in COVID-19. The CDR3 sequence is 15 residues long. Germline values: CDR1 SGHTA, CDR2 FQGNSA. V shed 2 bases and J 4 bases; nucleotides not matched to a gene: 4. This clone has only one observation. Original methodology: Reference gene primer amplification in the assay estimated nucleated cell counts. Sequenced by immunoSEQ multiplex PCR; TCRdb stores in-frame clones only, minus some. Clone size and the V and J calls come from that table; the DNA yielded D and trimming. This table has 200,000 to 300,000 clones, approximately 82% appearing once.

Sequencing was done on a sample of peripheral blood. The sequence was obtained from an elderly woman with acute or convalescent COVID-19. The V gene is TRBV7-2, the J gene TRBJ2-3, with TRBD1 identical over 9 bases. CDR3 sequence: CASSLLGQGSDTQYF. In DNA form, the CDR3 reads TGTGCCAGCAGCTTATTGGGACAGGGTTCAGATACGCAGTATTTT.